The sequence of this T cell receptor (beta chain) was determined in a study of blood T cell repertoires in COVID-19. Clinical histories supplied by participants themselves formed the basis of cohort assignment. The assay was immunoSEQ multiplex PCR, and TCRdb's table has in-frame clones only and misses some. The table shows 200,000 to 250,000 clones, with around 90% occurring only once. Source material: PBMCs or T cells enriched from blood (not recorded which). The clonotype comes from a woman aged 25-40 years who had been exposed to COVID-19.

This CDR3 is CASSNSGRWDIQYF. The CDR3 DNA sequence: TGTGCCAGTAGTAATAGCGGGAGATGGGACATTCAGTACTTC. V usage is TRBV19 and J usage is TRBJ2-4, with 9 nucleotides matching TRBD2. Germline CDR1 reads LNHDA; CDR2 reads SQIVND (reference sequence). The V and J ends lost 4 bases and 8 bases, in that order; junction bases with no gene match: 6. This CDR3 comprises 14 residues. The full variable domain, its missing parts supplied by reference TRBV19 and TRBJ2-4, is DGGITQSPKYLFRKEGQNVTLSCEQNLNHDAMYWYRQDPGQGLRLIYYSQIVNDFQKGDIAEGYSVSREKKESFPLTVTSAQKNPTAFYLCASSNSGRWDIQYFGAGTRLSVL.